The subject of this entry is one TCR beta chain. This clone was counted a few times. It lacks a known antigen. Nothing much larger sits one base from this clone, and base qualities are not available. The protocol used for the library was the immunoSEQ multiplex PCR assay. For the multiplex PCR, a mixture combining 60 forward primers for TCR Vbeta segments and 13 reverse primers for TCR Jbeta segments was used. Amplification of the CDR3 region of rearranged TCR beta genes was performed with a multiplex PCR assay on genomic DNA. On the Illumina HiSeq System, the amplified TCR beta libraries were sequenced as 87-base-pair reads. As for the authors' bioinformatics: Across the 670 or so repertoires, a later analysis counted roughly 77 million unique TCR beta chains, approximately 12 million of which were shared by at least two donors. A nearest-neighbor algorithm error-corrected the raw reads and collapsed the reads into unique sequences, merging closely related sequences to remove PCR and sequencing errors. Alignment of CDR3 sequences to IMGT reference sequences was used to assign V, D and J gene segments. For a sequence to be retained, at least a six-nucleotide match to both a V gene segment and a J gene segment was required. A rearrangement was called productive if the CDR3 had no stop codons and remained in frame with V and J, and every other rearrangement was called non-productive. Following IMGT convention, CDR3 was defined as the stretch from the second conserved V-encoded cysteine to the conserved J-encoded phenylalanine. The earlier analysis of 500 to 750 of the donors excluded any sequence lacking an unambiguous match to a single V gene segment. An earlier analysis of several hundred of the donors called V segments functional above 56.7% productive rearrangements and segregating when the between-donor standard deviation exceeded 5%. A statistical classification framework was built for diagnosing cytomegalovirus status from the catalog of TCR beta chain sequences. In a later analysis, V and J genes were assigned by comparing TCR nucleotide sequences against IMGT/GENE-DB human TR gene sequences. The TCRdist pipeline was used in a later analysis to assign CDR3 sequences and most-parsimonious VDJ recombination scenarios. In a later analysis, each TCR beta chain was defined by its CDR3 amino acid sequence together with its V-gene family, and reads lacking a unique V-gene family were excluded. A later analysis removed 450 to 600 highly shared, low-generation-probability nucleotide sequences to deal with suspected cross-contamination and a sequencing artifact. For each public chain, a later analysis derived a clonal expansion index from normalized ranks of inferred template counts within each repertoire. Generation probabilities in a later analysis came from a VDJ recombination model fitted to out-of-frame rearrangements, and those results were checked against IGoR. Hypergeometric tests were used in a later analysis to score TCR-TCR, TCR-HLA and TCR-CMV co-occurrence, with a repertoire-size bias correction applied to the TCR pairs. A later analysis estimated false discovery rates by permuting HLA or CMV assignments 20 times. In a later analysis, co-occurring TCRs were grouped using DBSCAN, with TCRdist sequence similarity added in when clustering inside HLA-allele-positive subsets. Co-occurrence clustering excluded repertoires with fewer than 30,000 or more than 120,000 public chains, plus five with anomalous nucleotide sharing. TCRdb retrieved this table from immuneACCESS and kept in-frame rearrangements only. Not all clones are present; in checked studies, unresolved V genes account for under half, and no reason is known for the remainder. V, J and clone size are those of that table, while D and trimming were read from the DNA. Here the sample has under 200,000 clones; about 13% occur a single time. Over 6.5% of the sample is in the top ten clones.

These data originate in a study of cytomegalovirus exposure and HLA in healthy donors (dated 2017 in TCRdb). Describing the broader study: An earlier analysis of roughly 500 of the donors reported approximately 270 Gb of sequence data and 100 million to 140 million unique TCR beta sequences from roughly 200 million T cells. Roughly 300 gigabases of sequencing data and 78 million or so unique TCR sequences were included in an early release covering under 650 HLA-typed donors. The aim of the study was to test whether cataloging public T cell receptors could identify signatures of past pathogen exposure. Rather than using new phenotypic data, the later analysis identified candidate immune exposures from TCR beta sequences and from how often those sequences occurred across donors. Both class I and class II loci were covered by HLA typing, at four-digit resolution. About five DR-DQ haplotypes were treated as single units for association and clustering because of strong linkage in the cohort. Along with the 666-subject first cohort, a separate validation cohort of over a hundred different subjects was used. Of the 300 to 500 genotyped donors, roughly 76% were placed in the genetic ancestry cluster associated with self-reported Caucasian donors. Every repertoire in the discovery cohort had been generated on one and the same sequencing platform. Among 300 to 500 genotyped donors of the cohort, an average of approximately 220,000 unique TCR beta nucleotide sequences was sequenced per donor, of which 15% to 20% were non-productive. In an earlier analysis of around 540 of the donors, high-throughput TCR beta sequencing was used to judge whether each TCR beta V gene segment behaved as functional or pseudogenic. Donor age, sex, ethnicity and CMV serostatus were compiled together with the repertoire data. In a later genetic analysis, genome-wide SNP genotypes for about three fifths of the roughly 670 donors were used, and that subset was treated as a discovery cohort. In a later analysis, previously published TCR beta repertoires from hundreds of donors were re-analyzed and high-resolution HLA genotyping was added so that TCR occurrence patterns could be studied. Using immunosequencing, the study profiled T cell repertoires from 640 or so subjects and related those repertoires to cytomegalovirus serostatus. To predict cytomegalovirus infection status, the study combined high-throughput TCR immunosequencing, statistical association of individual TCRs with disease status, and machine learning. The number of typed donors differed by locus: about 629-630 for A, B, C, DRB1 and DQB1; approximately 520 for DQA1; around 580 for DPA1; and around 450 for DPB1.

The germline V gene sets CDR1 to MNHEY and CDR2 to SVGAGI. V trim: 6 bases; J trim: 6 bases; unmatched bases: 11. Its CDR3 holds 15 amino acids, cysteine through phenylalanine. Only the CDR3 region is kept as DNA, spanning 45 bases read in frame from base 1. The cohort comprised some 730 healthy bone marrow donors. Cohort members were all nominally healthy when sampled, although unrecorded immune exposures were likely present. The donor tested CMV seropositive and was one of the 289 seropositive cohort members. A peripheral blood sample was provided by each donor, and peripheral blood mononuclear cells were used for TCR beta sequencing. Genomic DNA was extracted from the blood cell samples with the Qiagen DNeasy Blood Extraction Kit. Broad study findings and their caveats: An earlier analysis of approximately 540 of the donors showed that most TCR beta V segments appeared in productive rearrangements either about 87% or about 30% of the time, which broadly matched IMGT annotations. According to a later genetic analysis, donors in an Asian-associated ancestry cluster had fewer N-insertions in productive TCRs than the roughly 670-donor mean. In the study, approximately 160 TCR beta chains were listed as associated with cytomegalovirus. Most TCR sequences were observed very rarely across donors, whereas some public TCRs were present in many individuals. A further reported finding was that TCR beta sequences accurately predicted the HLA-A and HLA-B alleles for most subjects in the first cohort. Presence/absence analyses assumed roughly uniform sequencing depth across donors, an assumption that may not hold. Only TCR beta chains were sequenced in this cohort, and the absence of alpha or paired-chain data limited detectable features. Correlated functional status among segregating V segments might reflect linkage disequilibrium, but an unknown experimental factor could not be ruled out. Specific HLA alleles were associated with over 15,000 TCR beta sequences at a false discovery rate of 0.05 in a later analysis. CMV serostatus was the only immune exposure information available for the cohort. In a later analysis, most CMV-associated TCR beta chains were found to appear HLA-restricted, with HLA associations seemingly driven largely by CMV exposure. When HLA alleles, especially DR and DQ, strongly co-occurred, attributing TCR associations to individual alleles was difficult. In a later analysis, HLA-associated TCR beta chains were found to be more clonally expanded and to have lower generation probabilities than equally common non-associated chains. The classifier was reported to diagnose cytomegalovirus status with high specificity and sensitivity in both the original cohort and the validation cohort. Seventeen rarely observed V segments, including chromosome 9 orphons, were excluded from the earlier analysis of several hundred of the donors because counts were too low. The sequencing pipeline was judged likely to have produced a cluster of highly shared sequence variants as a technical artifact. A few of the identified cytomegalovirus-associated TCR beta chains were confirmed in vitro to be specific for cytomegalovirus antigens. V-gene and J-gene trimming of TCR beta chains was associated with a missense DCLRE1C variant in a later genetic analysis, and the association was replicated in an independent cohort. Because the 87-base-pair reads could not distinguish some IMGT-functional V segments, including TRBV6-2 and TRBV6-3, those segments were excluded. Because HLA typing was missing for some donors at each locus, association tests included only the typed subset. In a later analysis, TCR association rates were found to vary across HLA loci, with the most associated TCRs seen for DRB1 alleles and the fewest for HLA-C alleles. In a later analysis, several top co-occurrence clusters were reported to appear linked to parvovirus B19, influenza, CMV and Epstein-Barr virus. According to the authors, the approach could potentially be generalized to other disease states and immunological phenotypes.

The receptor chain draws on TRBV6-5 and TRBJ1-5; the central 7 bases match TRBD1. Sequencing was carried out using PBMCs. The TCR comes from a man aged 50-59 years in good health and CMV-seropositive. CDR3 sequence: CASSTEGRTGQPQHF. The base sequence is TGTGCCAGCAGCACGGAGGGAAGGACAGGTCAGCCCCAGCATTTT.